The 25 T cell receptor beta chains below were found in one sample sequenced in a study of blood T cell repertoires in COVID-19. The assay was immunoSEQ multiplex PCR, and TCRdb's table has in-frame clones only and misses some. The sample contains around 250,000 clones, around 81% of which appear only once. Input material: peripheral blood. Receptors originate from a man aged 50 to 59 with active or convalescent COVID-19.

V is TRBV5-4 and J is TRBJ2-5; 7 bases fit TRBD1. Trimming took 3 bases from V and 5 from J; bases not matched to a gene: 4. The length of the CDR3 is 13 residues. Germline V lookup: CDR1 SGHNT, CDR2 YYREEE (reference sequence). CDR3 amino acids: CASSSGGPETQYF. The CDR3, as DNA: TGTGCCAGCAGCTCAGGGGGTCCCGAGACCCAGTACTTC.

V gene TRBV11-2 combines with J gene TRBJ2-7; D is ambiguous. CDR3 length: 14 residues. CDR1 is SGHAT, CDR2 FQNNGV, per germline. Trimming left V 3 bases short and J 6 bases short, with 15 bases between. The CDR3 reads CASSFLRVPPEQYF. The CDR3 region has the DNA TGTGCCAGCAGCTTTCTTAGAGTCCCCCCCGAGCAGTACTTC.

This chain connects TRBV7-2 to TRBJ2-7; possibly TRBD1 for D (5 bases). Looked up from germline, CDR1 is SGHTA and CDR2 is FQGNSA. Trimming shortened V by 3 bases and J by 4 bases, and 13 bases separated the two germline ends. The CDR3 is 14 amino acids. CDR3 sequence: CASSLGPQGYEQYF. The CDR3 coding sequence is TGTGCCAGCAGCTTGGGGCCCCAGGGTTACGAGCAGTACTTC.

In this sample, this clone turned up a few times. This chain connects TRBV7-8 to TRBJ1-4; TRBD1 aligns across 10 bases. The CDR3 is 15 residues long. Germline values: CDR1 SGHVS, CDR2 FQNEAQ. Trimming removed 5 bases from V and 8 bases from J; junction bases left unmatched: 8. The CDR3 DNA follows: TGTGCCAGCAGCCAACCGGACAGGGGGGGGGAAAAACTGTTTTTT. Encoded protein: CASSQPDRGGEKLFF.

V is TRBV6-2 or TRBV6-3 and J is TRBJ2-7, with a weak D call TRBD2 (6 bases). V lost 2 bases to trimming and J lost 7 bases, with 18 bases between them. This CDR3 has 15 residues. CDR1 is MNHEY, CDR2 SVGEGT, per germline. CDR3 loop: CASSYRVAVSDEQYF. The CDR3 DNA is TGTGCCAGCAGTTACCGGGTAGCGGTCTCGGATGAGCAGTACTTC.

The chain recombines TRBV7-2 with TRBJ2-2; D is perhaps TRBD1 (5 bases). Germline V gene data show CDR1 as SGHTA and CDR2 as FQGNSA. The CDR3 sequence is 14 residues long. Trimming took 1 base from V and 4 from J, leaving 7 bases between them. Here the CDR3 DNA reads TGTGCCAGCAGCTTAGTCAGGGCCACCGGGGAGCTGTTTTTT. It yields the protein CASSLVRATGELFF.

The chain has TRBV18 and TRBJ1-5, with 7 bases lining up with TRBD1. J lost 7 bases, V lost 3 bases, and 6 bases had no gene match. The CDR3 is 14 amino acids. CDR1 is KGHSH, CDR2 LQKENI, per germline. CDR3 residues: CASSPSRGEQPQHF. The CDR3 DNA is TGTGCCAGCTCACCCAGCAGGGGGGAACAGCCCCAGCATTTT.

The rearrangement joins TRBV30 to TRBJ2-2, with TRBD1 identical over 7 bases. Germline lookup yields CDR1 GTSNPN and CDR2 SVGIG (reference sequence). V lost 5 bases and J lost 2; bases outside the gene matches: 2. The CDR3 has 13 residues. Here the CDR3 DNA reads TGTGCCTGGGGGACAGTTAACACCGGGGAGCTGTTTTTT. Translating it yields CAWGTVNTGELFF.

The chain employs TRBV19 and TRBJ1-5, with unresolved D. This CDR3 contains 13 residues. Trimming took 2 bases from V and 5 from J, leaving 7 bases between them. Germline V CDR1 and CDR2: LNHDA, SQIVND (reference sequence). CDR3 bases: TGTGCCAGTAGTATATATGCGGATCAGCCCCAGCATTTT. Translated, it gives CASSIYADQPQHF.

The CDR3 DNA follows: TGCGCCAGCAGTCAACGGACTAGCGGGTTACTCTACAATGAGCAGTTCTTC. Translation: CASSQRTSGLLYNEQFF. This chain links TRBV23-1 with TRBJ2-1; TRBD2 matches at 11 bases. TRBV23-1 is given ORF status, its function remaining uncertain. V shed 2 bases, J shed 3 bases, and the junction held 6 bases outside the gene matches. This CDR3 comprises 17 residues.

This chain links TRBV4-2 with TRBJ2-7, with D possibly matching TRBD2 (6 bases). The length of the CDR3 is 13 residues. Germline V gives CDR1 LGHNA, CDR2 YNFKEQ. V lost 3 bases and J 3 bases, leaving 9 bases between the germline ends. CDR3 nucleotide sequence: TGTGCCAGCAGCCACGGGGGACTCTACGAGCAGTACTTC. This gives the protein CASSHGGLYEQYF.

The gene calls are TRBV18 and TRBJ1-2; possible D gene TRBD1, 6 bases. Trimming removed 3 bases from V and 4 bases from J, with 18 bases in between. There are 16 residues in the CDR3. CDR1 and CDR2 from the germline V gene are KGHSH and LQKENI. For the CDR3, the DNA is TGTGCCAGCTCACCGGCGGTGGGCGGGGGCCTCTATGGCTACACCTTC. Translated, it gives CASSPAVGGGLYGYTF.

The rearrangement links TRBV6-5 to TRBJ2-2; 12 bases are a match to TRBD1. Germline V gene lookup returns CDR1 MNHEY and CDR2 SVGAGI. The V segment lost 6 bases and the J segment 8 bases; nucleotides outside the gene matches: 4. The CDR3 has 14 residues. In DNA, the CDR3 is TGTGCCAGCAGCTGGGACAGGGGGCCTGGGGAGCTGTTTTTT. Encoded protein: CASSWDRGPGELFF.

This clone was seen just once. The chain uses TRBV7-9 and TRBJ1-2, with a weak D call TRBD1 (6 bases). This CDR3 region has 16 residues. Between the trimmed V and J ends, which lost 4 bases and 7 bases, there was a span of 22 bases. Per germline, CDR1 SEHNR and CDR2 FQNEAQ (reference sequence). This CDR3 reads CASSWSRGGPEGGYTF. The CDR3 nucleotides read TGTGCCAGCAGCTGGTCCCGCGGGGGGCCGGAAGGTGGCTACACCTTC.

The V and J genes are TRBV11-3 and TRBJ2-3, with 8 bases aligning to TRBD2. Germline values: CDR1 SGHNT, CDR2 YENEEA. The trim removed 2 bases at V and 5 bases at J, leaving 3 bases unmatched. The CDR3 consists of 14 residues. The CDR3 bases are TGTGCCAGCAGCTTAAGCGGGGGAAGAGATACGCAGTATTTT. Translated: CASSLSGGRDTQYF.

The chain combines TRBV19 with TRBJ1-2, with TRBD1 matching 9 bases. The CDR3 consists of 15 residues. Germline values: CDR1 LNHDA, CDR2 SQIVND (reference sequence). The V segment lost 5 bases and the J segment 8 bases; nucleotides outside the gene matches: 12. CDR3 amino acids: CASSRLRQGGEGYTF. The CDR3 DNA reads as TGTGCCAGTAGTCGCCTAAGACAGGGGGGAGAAGGCTACACCTTC.

This clone was observed a handful of times. The CDR3 nucleotides are TGTGCCAGCAGTTACTCGGAGCTACGGGATTCACCCCTCCACTTT. Protein sequence: CASSYSELRDSPLHF. The chain is built from TRBV6-6 and TRBJ1-6; D call uncertain. From germline, CDR1 is MNHNY and CDR2 SVGAGI (reference sequence). The CDR3 is 15 amino acids. V was shortened by 0 bases and J by 8 bases, with 11 bases between the two germline ends.

The count of this clone is one. This chain links TRBV19 with TRBJ2-6; 9 bases match TRBD1. The CDR3 extends over 16 amino acids. Germline trimming cut 6 bases from V and 0 bases from J; bases unmatched to any gene: 3. Germline V CDR1 and CDR2: LNHDA, SQIVND (reference sequence). The DNA for the CDR3 is TGTGCCAGTAGAGACAGGGGGGACTCTGGGGCCAACGTCCTGACTTTC. It codes for CASRDRGDSGANVLTF.

The V gene is TRBV14, the J gene TRBJ2-2; 12 nucleotides line up with TRBD2. This CDR3 has 19 amino acids. J was trimmed by 3 bases and V by 4 bases; bases with no gene match: 12. The germline CDR1 and CDR2 sequences are SGHDN and FVKESK. The DNA for the CDR3 is TGTGCCAGCAGCCGGAGGCTAGCGGGGGGGCCATCGGACACCGGGGAGCTGTTTTTT. Residues: CASSRRLAGGPSDTGELFF.

The sample holds one count of this clone. This rearrangement joins TRBV6-5 to TRBJ1-1, with 10 bases lining up with TRBD1. Looked up from germline, CDR1 is MNHEY and CDR2 is SVGAGI. The CDR3 runs 14 residues. Trimming removed 7 bases from V and 5 bases from J; junction bases left unmatched: 7. CDR3 in DNA: TGTGCCAGCATCTTGACAGGGGGCAGAACTGAAGCTTTCTTT. Its translation is CASILTGGRTEAFF.

This chain joins TRBV9 and TRBJ1-1; 10 nucleotides agree with TRBD1. Germline trimming cut 0 bases from V and 8 bases from J; bases unmatched to any gene: 4. Looked up from germline, CDR1 is SGDLS and CDR2 is YYNGEE. This CDR3 spans 14 amino acids. This chain's CDR3 is CASSVGQGALEAFF. Written as DNA, the CDR3 is TGTGCCAGCAGCGTAGGACAGGGGGCGTTGGAAGCTTTCTTT.

This clone has more than one count but fewer than ten. V and J are TRBV7-9 and TRBJ2-7, with TRBD1 matching over 9 bases. The J segment lost 3 bases and the V segment lost 5 bases, leaving 8 bases of the junction unmatched. The germline V gene encodes CDR1 SEHNR and CDR2 FQNEAQ (reference sequence). This CDR3 is 15 amino acids long. The CDR3 coding sequence is TGTGCCAGCAGCCCCCTCCCGACAGGGGGCTACGAGCAGTACTTC. Its protein product is CASSPLPTGGYEQYF.

This chain links TRBV11-1 with TRBJ2-6; perhaps TRBD1 as D (5 bases). This CDR3 contains 15 residues. With 4 bases removed from V and 2 bases from J, the gap between germline ends came to 9 bases. The germline V gene encodes CDR1 SGHAT and CDR2 FQDESV (reference sequence). The CDR3 DNA is TGTGCCAGCAGCTACACAGGAGCTGGGGCCAACGTCCTGACTTTC. This codes for CASSYTGAGANVLTF.

The chain recombines TRBV7-3 with TRBJ2-3, with TRBD2 matching over 8 bases. The germline V gene encodes CDR1 SGHTA and CDR2 FQGTGA. V gave up 5 bases and J gave up 4 bases; unmatched junction bases: 11. The CDR3 contains 16 residues. This chain's CDR3 is CASSPGYSGASDTQYF. Written as DNA, the CDR3 is TGTGCCAGCAGCCCGGGTTATAGCGGGGCCTCAGATACGCAGTATTTT.

The genes are TRBV13 and TRBJ2-1, with a possible D match to TRBD2 (7 bases). Germline CDR1 is PRHDT and CDR2 is FYEKMQ (reference sequence). The CDR3 totals 14 residues. Trimming pared 4 bases from V and 6 bases from J, leaving 13 bases between. In DNA, the CDR3 is TGTGCCAGCAGCTGGGGGGGACAAGGCAATGAGCAGTTCTTC. Its translation: CASSWGGQGNEQFF.